The sequence of this T cell receptor beta chain was determined in a study of T cells in Graves' hyperthyroidism and ophthalmopathy. Study outcomes and limitations: By a 13 V-J model, ophthalmopathy was set apart from stable hyperthyroidism.

The source material, RNA transcripts, was used to amplify TCR beta CDR3 regions. First-round RT-PCR targeting the TCR CDR3 was performed with the HTBI primer set. From the multiplex PCR reads, TCRdb called clonotypes with MiXCR, one entry per CDR3 protein. The sample consists of some 600,000 distinct CDR3 sequences, around 14% of them appearing once. A few counts support this clonotype. As yet, its antigen is unknown. Trimming pared 1 base from V and 1 base from J, leaving 10 bases between. Germline CDR1 is DFQATT and CDR2 is SNEGSKA (reference sequence). The CDR3 has 14 residues. The sample consisted of blood. The receptor was derived from a young woman with Graves' hyperthyroidism that later progressed to Graves' ophthalmopathy. The V gene is TRBV20-1, the J gene TRBJ1-1; D remains unclear. DNA for the CDR3: TGCAGTGCTAGAGTGGGCGGAAAGAACACTGAAGCTTTCTTT. This sequence encodes CSARVGGKNTEAFF.